This T cell receptor beta chain was identified during a study of Ad26.COV2.S vaccination and SARS-CoV-2 variants. Profiled with immunoSEQ multiplex PCR; TCRdb holds only in-frame clones, not every one. The repertoire holds over 110,000 clones, with 80% to 90% as singletons. The germline V gene has CDR1 MNHEY and CDR2 SVGAGI. V lost 6 bases and J lost 4, with 6 bases in between. The CDR3 totals 11 residues. The clonotype comes from a human donor who had recovered from COVID-19. The specimen comprised peripheral blood, sampled after recovery from COVID-19. The V and J genes are TRBV6-5 and TRBJ1-1, with D uncertain. The CDR3, as DNA: TGTGCCAGCAGGGTCATCACTGAAGCTTTCTTT. Translated, it gives CASRVITEAFF.